This record covers a single T cell receptor (beta chain). This specimen belongs to a study of early T cells in non-severe SARS-CoV-2 infection. A single record per CDR3 protein comes from TCRdb applying MiXCR to the 5' RACE reads. The sample lists about 60,000 distinct CDR3 sequences; about 15% were seen once. CDR3 size: 15 residues. Germline V gives CDR1 MNHEY, CDR2 SVGEGT. Trimming at V came to 4 bases and at J to 4 bases, leaving 10 bases not matched to a gene. The sequencing here drew on whole blood, taken at baseline. The receptor comes from an adult who was a healthcare worker with PCR-confirmed SARS-CoV-2 infection or an uninfected control (not recorded which). This rearrangement joins TRBV6-2 or TRBV6-3 to TRBJ2-7, with TRBD1 matching over 7 bases. CDR3 bases: TGTGCCAGCAGTTCGTTCCGGGACAGAAAATACGAGCAGTACTTC. Translated, it gives CASSSFRDRKYEQYF.